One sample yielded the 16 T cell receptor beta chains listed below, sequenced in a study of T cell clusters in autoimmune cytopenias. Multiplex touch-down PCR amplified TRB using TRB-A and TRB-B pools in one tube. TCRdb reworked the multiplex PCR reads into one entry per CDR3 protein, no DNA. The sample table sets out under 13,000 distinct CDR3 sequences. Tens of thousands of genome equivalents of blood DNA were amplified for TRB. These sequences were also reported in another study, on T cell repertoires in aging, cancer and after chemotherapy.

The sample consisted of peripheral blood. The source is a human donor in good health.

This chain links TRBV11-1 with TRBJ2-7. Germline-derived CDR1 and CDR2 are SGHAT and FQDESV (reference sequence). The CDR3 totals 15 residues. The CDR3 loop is CASSLRGPQVYEQYF. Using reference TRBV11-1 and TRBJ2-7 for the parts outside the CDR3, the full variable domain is EAEVAQSPRYKITEKSQAVAFWCDPISGHATLYWYRQILGQGPELLVQFQDESVVDDSQLPKDRFSAERLKGVDSTLKIQPAELGDSAMYLCASSLRGPQVYEQYFGPGTRLTVT.

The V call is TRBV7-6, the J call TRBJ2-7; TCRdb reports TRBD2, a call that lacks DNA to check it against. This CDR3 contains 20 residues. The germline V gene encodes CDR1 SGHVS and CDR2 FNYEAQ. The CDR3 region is CASSSGDPGLATGGLYEQYF.

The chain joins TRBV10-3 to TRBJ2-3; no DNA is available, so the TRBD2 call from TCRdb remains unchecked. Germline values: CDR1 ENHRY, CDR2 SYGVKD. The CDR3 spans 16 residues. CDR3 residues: CAISERLAGSTDTQYF.

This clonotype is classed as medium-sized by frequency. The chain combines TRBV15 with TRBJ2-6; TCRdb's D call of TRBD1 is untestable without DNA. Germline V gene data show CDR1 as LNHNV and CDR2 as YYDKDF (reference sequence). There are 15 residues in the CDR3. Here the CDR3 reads CATSRAGVGANVLTF.

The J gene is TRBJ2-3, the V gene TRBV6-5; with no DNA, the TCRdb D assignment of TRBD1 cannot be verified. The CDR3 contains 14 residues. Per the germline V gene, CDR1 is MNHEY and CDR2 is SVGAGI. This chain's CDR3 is CASSLGGPADTQYF.

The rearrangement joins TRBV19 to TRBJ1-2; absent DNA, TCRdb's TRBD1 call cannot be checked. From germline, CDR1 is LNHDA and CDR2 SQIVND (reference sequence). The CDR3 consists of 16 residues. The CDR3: CASTEQVLSPNYGYTF.

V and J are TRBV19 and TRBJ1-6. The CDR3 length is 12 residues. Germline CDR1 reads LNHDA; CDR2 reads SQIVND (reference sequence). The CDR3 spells CASSPQGSPLHF.

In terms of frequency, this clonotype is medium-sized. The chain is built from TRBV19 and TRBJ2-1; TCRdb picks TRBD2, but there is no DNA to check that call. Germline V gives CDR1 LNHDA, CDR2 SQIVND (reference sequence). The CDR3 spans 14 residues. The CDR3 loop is CASSISGISNEQFF.

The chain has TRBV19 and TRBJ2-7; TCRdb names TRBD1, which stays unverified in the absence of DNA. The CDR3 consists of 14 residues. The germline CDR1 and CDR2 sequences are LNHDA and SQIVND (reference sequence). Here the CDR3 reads CASSTSVGVYEQYF.

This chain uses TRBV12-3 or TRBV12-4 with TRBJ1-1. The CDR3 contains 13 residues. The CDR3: CASSPMGSTEAFF.

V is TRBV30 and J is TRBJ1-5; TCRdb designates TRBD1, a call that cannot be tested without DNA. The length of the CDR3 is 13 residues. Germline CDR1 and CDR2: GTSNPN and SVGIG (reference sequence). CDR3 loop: CAWSVGQGQPQHF.

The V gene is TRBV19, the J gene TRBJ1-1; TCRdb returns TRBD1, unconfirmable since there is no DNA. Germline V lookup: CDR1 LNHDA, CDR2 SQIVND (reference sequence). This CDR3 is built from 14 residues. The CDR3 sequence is CASSSPDAHTEAFF.

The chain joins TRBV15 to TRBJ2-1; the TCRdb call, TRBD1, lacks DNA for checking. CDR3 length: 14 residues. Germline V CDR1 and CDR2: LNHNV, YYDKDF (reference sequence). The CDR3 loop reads CATSSVQGTYEQFF.

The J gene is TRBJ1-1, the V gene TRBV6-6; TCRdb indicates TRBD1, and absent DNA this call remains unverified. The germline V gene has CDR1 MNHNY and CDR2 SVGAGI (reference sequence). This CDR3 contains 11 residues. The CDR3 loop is CASRGAAAAFF.

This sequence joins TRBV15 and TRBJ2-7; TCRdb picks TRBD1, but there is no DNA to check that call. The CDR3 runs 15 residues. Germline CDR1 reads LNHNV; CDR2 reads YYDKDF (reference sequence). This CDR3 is CATSRDMTPNYEQYF.

CDR3 loop: CASSIEAPAGEQFF. The chain couples TRBV19 to TRBJ2-1; as DNA is missing, the TRBD1 call by TCRdb cannot be tested. This CDR3 comprises 14 residues. The germline V gene has CDR1 LNHDA and CDR2 SQIVND (reference sequence).